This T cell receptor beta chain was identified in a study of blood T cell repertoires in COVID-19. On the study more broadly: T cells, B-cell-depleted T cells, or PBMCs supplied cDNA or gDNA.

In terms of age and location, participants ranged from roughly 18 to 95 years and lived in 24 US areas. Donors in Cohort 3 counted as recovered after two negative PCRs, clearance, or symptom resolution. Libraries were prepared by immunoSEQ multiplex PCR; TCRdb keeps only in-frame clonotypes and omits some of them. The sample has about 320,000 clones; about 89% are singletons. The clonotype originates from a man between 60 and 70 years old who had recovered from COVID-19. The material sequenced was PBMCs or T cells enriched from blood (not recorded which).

The CDR3 is CASSERESSYNSPLHF. The CDR3, as DNA: TGTGCCAGCAGCGAGAGAGAGAGCTCCTATAATTCACCCCTCCACTTT. The J gene is TRBJ1-6, the V gene TRBV7-9; D gene unclear. Trimming took off 5 bases at V and 0 bases at J, with 11 bases between the two ends. Germline values: CDR1 SEHNR, CDR2 FQNEAQ (reference sequence). This CDR3 has 16 residues.